Below are 18 T cell receptor beta chains sequenced from a single sample in a study of T cell changes during pregnancy in multiple sclerosis. The repertoire was sequenced with immunoSEQ multiplex PCR; TCRdb's copy has only in-frame clones and lacks some. The data show over 50,000 clones, 70% to 90% seen once. The material sequenced was CD4+ T cells from peripheral blood mononuclear cells, taken in the third trimester of pregnancy. Source of these receptors: a female donor with multiple sclerosis, enrolled in a pregnancy study.

The V gene is TRBV7-9, the J gene TRBJ2-1; 12 bases fit TRBD2. Germline V gene data show CDR1 as SEHNR and CDR2 as FQNEAQ (reference sequence). The CDR3 consists of 15 residues. V lost 4 bases, J lost 7 bases, and 5 bases stayed unmatched. The CDR3 sequence is CASSYGLAGSNEQFF. CDR3 bases: TGTGCCAGCAGCTACGGACTAGCGGGGAGTAATGAGCAGTTCTTC.

The chain is built from TRBV10-3 and TRBJ1-1, with D possibly TRBD1 on 5 matching bases. This CDR3 has 15 residues. The germline gives CDR1 ENHRY, CDR2 SYGVKD. Trimming removed 0 bases at V and 0 bases at J, with 8 bases between. The CDR3 DNA follows: TGTGCCATCAGTGAGTCTAGGGGTTTGAACACTGAAGCTTTCTTT. It codes for CAISESRGLNTEAFF.

This chain connects TRBV29-1 to TRBJ1-1; D is ambiguous. This CDR3 comprises 12 residues. V dropped 4 bases and J dropped 2 bases, with 8 bases sitting between them. Germline V gene sequence: CDR1 SQVTM, CDR2 ANQGSEA. As DNA, the CDR3 is TGCAGCGTTGGCCGGTCCAACACTGAAGCTTTCTTT. Encoded protein: CSVGRSNTEAFF.

The gene calls are TRBV11-2 and TRBJ2-3; 7 bases are shared with TRBD2. This CDR3 contains 12 residues. The junction had 1 base not matched to a gene; V was cut back by 6 bases and J by 4 bases. The germline V gene encodes CDR1 SGHAT and CDR2 FQNNGV. This CDR3 is CASSREADTQYF. CDR3 in DNA: TGTGCCAGCAGTCGGGAGGCAGATACGCAGTATTTT.

V gene TRBV6-1 combines with J gene TRBJ1-1, with 10 bases lining up with TRBD1. Germline V gene sequence: CDR1 MNHNS, CDR2 SASEGT. CDR3 length: 13 residues. V gave up 5 bases and J gave up 4 bases; unmatched junction bases: 1. This CDR3 reads CASSRTGGTEAFF. For the CDR3, the DNA is TGTGCCAGCAGTCGGACAGGGGGCACTGAAGCTTTCTTT.

The chain has TRBV25-1 and TRBJ1-3; 12 bases are shared with TRBD1. The V segment lost 5 bases and the J segment 5 bases; nucleotides outside the gene matches: 7. This CDR3 has 16 residues. Germline CDR1 reads MGHDK; CDR2 reads SYGVNS. The DNA for the CDR3 is TGTGCCAGCAGTACCCGGGACAGGGGGCTTCGAAACACCATATATTTT. It specifies CASSTRDRGLRNTIYF.

The chain links TRBV6-5 to TRBJ2-7; 10 bases match TRBD1. The CDR3 totals 16 residues. In germline, CDR1 is MNHEY, CDR2 SVGAGI. V was pared by 0 bases and J by 6 bases, with 8 bases of the junction left unmatched. This chain's CDR3 is CASSYSFRTGGSEQYF. The CDR3 DNA reads TGTGCCAGCAGTTACTCTTTTAGGACAGGGGGAAGCGAGCAGTACTTC.

The J gene is TRBJ2-2, the V gene TRBV6-5; unclear D gene. Trimming left V 6 bases short and J 7 bases short, with 18 bases between. CDR1 is MNHEY and CDR2 is SVGAGI in the germline V gene. There are 15 residues in the CDR3. As DNA, the CDR3 is TGTGCCAGCAGGGCTGGGCAAGTGATAAACGGGGAGCTGTTTTTT. Amino acids: CASRAGQVINGELFF.

The V gene is TRBV28, the J gene TRBJ2-3; possibly TRBD1 for D (6 bases). V lost 6 bases to trimming and J lost 2 bases, with 12 bases between them. This CDR3 spans 14 amino acids. Germline assignment: CDR1 MDHEN and CDR2 SYDVKM. The DNA of the CDR3 is TGTGCCAGCAGCCCGGGACAAGTCACAGATACGCAGTATTTT. This gives the protein CASSPGQVTDTQYF.

The chain carries TRBV5-1 and TRBJ2-2, with TRBD1 as a possible D gene (6 bases). V lost 6 bases, J lost 6 bases, and 12 bases lay in between. The CDR3 has 13 amino acids. The germline V gene encodes CDR1 SGHRS and CDR2 YFSETQ. The DNA of the CDR3 is TGCGCCAGCAAAGAACAGGGTCCCGGGGAGCTGTTTTTT. Amino acids: CASKEQGPGELFF. Variable domain in full (rest from reference TRBV5-1 and TRBJ2-2): KAGVTQTPRYLIKTRGQQVTLSCSPISGHRSVSWYQQTPGQGLQFLFEYFSETQRNKGNFPGRFSGRQFSNSRSEMNVSTLELGDSALYLCASKEQGPGELFFGEGSRLTVL.

Here the CDR3 DNA reads TGTGCCAGCTCACCGTCAGATGGCGGGGAGCTGTTTTTT. It encodes CASSPSDGGELFF. The chain carries TRBV18 and TRBJ2-2; D is ambiguous. Germline values: CDR1 KGHSH, CDR2 LQKENI. V gave up 3 bases and J gave up 7 bases, with 9 bases separating them. This CDR3 contains 13 residues.

This clone was counted a single time. This chain joins TRBV7-2 and TRBJ2-1, with 8 bases aligning to TRBD1. Germline CDR1 is SGHTA and CDR2 is FQGNSA. The CDR3 is 14 amino acids. The V segment lost 1 base and the J segment 7 bases; nucleotides outside the gene matches: 3. CDR3 sequence reads: CASSLGRQGNEQFF. Here the CDR3 DNA reads TGTGCCAGCAGCTTAGGGAGACAGGGGAATGAGCAGTTCTTC.

This clone occurred once. This rearrangement joins TRBV19 to TRBJ1-2; D call uncertain. V shed 6 bases and J shed 5 bases, with 13 bases lying between them. The CDR3 consists of 13 residues. Germline CDR1 reads LNHDA; CDR2 reads SQIVND (reference sequence). CDR3 in amino acids: CASRRTGPYGYTF. In nucleotides, the CDR3 is TGTGCCAGTAGAAGGACTGGCCCTTATGGCTACACCTTC.

This rearrangement joins TRBV19 to TRBJ1-2, with D possibly being TRBD1 (6 bases). CDR1 is LNHDA, CDR2 SQIVND, per germline (reference sequence). This CDR3 has 13 amino acids. Trimming removed 7 bases from V and 6 bases from J, with 15 bases in between. The chain's CDR3 is CASKPGHLNGYTF. The CDR3 coding sequence is TGTGCCAGTAAGCCGGGACACTTAAATGGCTACACCTTC.

The V call is TRBV19, the J call TRBJ2-6, with no clear D. The CDR3 is 15 amino acids. Germline CDR1 reads LNHDA; CDR2 reads SQIVND (reference sequence). V gave up 4 bases and J gave up 0 bases, with 7 bases separating them. This chain's CDR3 is CASSTQFSGANVLTF. CDR3 nucleotide sequence: TGTGCCAGTAGTACACAGTTCTCTGGGGCCAACGTCCTGACTTTC.

This clone was seen only once. The chain joins TRBV6-5 to TRBJ1-2, with D possibly TRBD1 on 6 matching bases. V lost 2 bases and J 4 bases, leaving 11 bases between the germline ends. This CDR3 region has 14 residues. The germline gives CDR1 MNHEY, CDR2 SVGAGI. The CDR3 coding sequence is TGTGCCAGCAGTTACGCAGGGGCCATCTATGGCTACACCTTC. Protein: CASSYAGAIYGYTF.

CDR3 in DNA: TGTGCCAGCAGCCACGGACTAGCGCTACAAACAGATACGCAGTATTTT. Amino acids: CASSHGLALQTDTQYF. This sequence joins TRBV27 and TRBJ2-3; TRBD2 aligns across 9 bases. There are 16 residues in the CDR3. V trimming: 6 bases; J trimming: 3 bases; junction bases outside the gene matches: 10. Germline CDR1 MNHEY, CDR2 SMNVEV (reference sequence).

V and J are TRBV4-2 and TRBJ1-2, with TRBD1 identical over 9 bases. Germline V gene data show CDR1 as LGHNA and CDR2 as YNFKEQ. The CDR3 sequence is 18 residues long. V shed 0 bases, J shed 5 bases, and the junction held 13 bases outside the gene matches. Written as DNA, the CDR3 is TGTGCCAGCAGCCAAGAGTTGACCGGGACAGGGCTCACTTATGGCTACACCTTC. This codes for CASSQELTGTGLTYGYTF.